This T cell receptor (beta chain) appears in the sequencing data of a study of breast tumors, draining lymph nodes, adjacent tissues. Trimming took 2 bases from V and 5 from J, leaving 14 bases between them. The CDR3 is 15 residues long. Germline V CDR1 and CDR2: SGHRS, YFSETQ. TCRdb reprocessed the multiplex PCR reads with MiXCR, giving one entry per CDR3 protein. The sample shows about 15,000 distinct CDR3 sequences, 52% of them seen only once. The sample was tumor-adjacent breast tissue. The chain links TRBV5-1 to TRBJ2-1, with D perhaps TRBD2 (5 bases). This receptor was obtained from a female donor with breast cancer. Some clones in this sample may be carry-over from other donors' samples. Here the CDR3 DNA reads TGCGCCAGCAGCTTTAATGGCGGGTGGAACAATGAGCAGTTCTTC. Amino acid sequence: CASSFNGGWNNEQFF.